The clone carrying this T cell receptor beta chain was counted a single time. The sample comes from a study of blood T cells in healthy people across ages. A second PCR, run for about 7 to 11 cycles, used a sample-barcoded 5' primer plus a J-beta primer mix. TCRdb redid the calling of the 5' RACE reads with MiXCR, one entry per CDR3 protein. The table has roughly 930,000 distinct CDR3 sequences, roughly 43% seen once. The V gene's germline CDR1 is MNHEY and CDR2 SMNVEV (reference sequence). The CDR3 covers 11 residues. Losses at the gene ends were 7 bases for V and 11 bases for J; bases not matched to a gene: 7.

The V and J genes are TRBV27 and TRBJ2-5; 7 nucleotides agree with TRBD2. The receptor comes from a man aged 25 to 40 in good health. Sequences were obtained from blood. The CDR3 spells CASISSREQYF. The CDR3 nucleotides read TGTGCCAGCATCAGCTCGCGGGAGCAGTACTTC.